This T cell receptor beta chain stems from a study of shared clonotypes between healthy human individuals. The CDR3 spans 15 residues. In germline, CDR1 is MDHEN, CDR2 SYDVKM. V gave up 3 bases and J gave up 4 bases, with 13 bases separating them. The assay used deep level. This table comes from immunoSEQ multiplex PCR, and its TCRdb copy is limited to in-frame clones, with some not included. The data show about 1.5 million clones, approximately 98% seen once. About this clone: As yet, its antigen is unknown.

Everyone who donated was a Caucasian adult who lived in Nashville, Tennessee. Study outcomes and limitations: Approximately 5.4% of naive CD4 clonotypes were common to four donors. It was the few donors that limited the genetic and exposure-history diversity represented.

The sample comprised naive CD4+ T cells sorted from blood. This sample's subset: CD45RA+ positively selected. This sequence joins TRBV28 and TRBJ1-3; D remains unclear. The TCR was taken from a man younger than 40 in good health. This CDR3 is CASSFSRLGGNTIYF. The CDR3 coding sequence is TGTGCCAGCAGTTTTTCAAGACTGGGAGGAAACACCATATATTTT.